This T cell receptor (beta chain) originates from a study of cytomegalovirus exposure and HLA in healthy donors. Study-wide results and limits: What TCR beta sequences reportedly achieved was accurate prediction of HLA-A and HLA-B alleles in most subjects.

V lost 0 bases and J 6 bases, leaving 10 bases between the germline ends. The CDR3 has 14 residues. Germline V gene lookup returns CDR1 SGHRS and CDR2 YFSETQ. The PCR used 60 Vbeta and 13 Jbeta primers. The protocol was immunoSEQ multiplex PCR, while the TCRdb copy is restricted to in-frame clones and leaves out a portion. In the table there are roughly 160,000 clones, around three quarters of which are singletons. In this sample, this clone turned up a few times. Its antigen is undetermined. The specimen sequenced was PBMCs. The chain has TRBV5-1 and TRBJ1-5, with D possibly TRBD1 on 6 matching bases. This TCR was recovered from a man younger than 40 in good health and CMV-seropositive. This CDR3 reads CASSLGAGAQPQHF. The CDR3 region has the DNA TGCGCCAGCAGCTTGGGGGCGGGGGCTCAGCCCCAGCATTTT.